This T cell receptor (beta chain) was identified during a study of blood T cells in healthy people across ages. Findings and limits, study-wide: Strong correlation linked observed beta diversity and percent naive T cells.

A note on this clonotype: Its antigen is as yet unknown.

Germline CDR1 and CDR2: SEHNR and FQNEAQ (reference sequence). The V gene lost 5 bases and the J gene lost 5 bases, with 9 bases spanning the gap. This CDR3 is 12 amino acids long. They isolated at least 6 million PBMCs from each sample. Per sample, extraction of total RNA gave at least 5.5 micrograms in every case. The second PCR ran about 6 to 12 cycles with a sample-barcoded 5' primer and J-beta primers. Every molecule of cDNA carried a tag from a template-switch adaptor with 12 random nucleotides. In TCRdb, the 5' RACE reads were re-called with MiXCR into one record per CDR3 protein. Of over a million distinct CDR3 sequences in the sample, around two fifths were seen once.

This chain joins TRBV7-9 and TRBJ1-2, with D perhaps TRBD1 (5 bases). The sequence derives from a woman between 18 and 29 years old in good health. Sequenced: blood. CDR3 sequence: CASSPDKYGYTF. The CDR3 bases are TGTGCCAGCAGCCCGGACAAATATGGCTACACCTTC.